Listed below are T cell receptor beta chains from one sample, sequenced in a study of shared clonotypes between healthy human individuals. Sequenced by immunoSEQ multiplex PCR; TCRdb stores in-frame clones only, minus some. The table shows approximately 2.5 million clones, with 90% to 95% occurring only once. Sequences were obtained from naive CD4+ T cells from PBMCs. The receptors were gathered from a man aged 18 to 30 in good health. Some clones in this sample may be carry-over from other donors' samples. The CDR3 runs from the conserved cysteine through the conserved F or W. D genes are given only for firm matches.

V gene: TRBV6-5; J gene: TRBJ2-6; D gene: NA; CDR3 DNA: TGTGCCAGCAGTAGGATCTCTGGGGCCAACGTCCTGACTTTC; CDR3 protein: CASSRISGANVLTF
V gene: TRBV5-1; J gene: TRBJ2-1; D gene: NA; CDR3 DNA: TGCGCCAGCAGCTTGAGTCCGTCCTACAATGAGCAGTTCTTC; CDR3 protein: CASSLSPSYNEQFF
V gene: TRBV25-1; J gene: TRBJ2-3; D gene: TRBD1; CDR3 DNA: TGTGCCAGCGGTGTAGGGGTGCAGGGGGCCGATACGCAGTATTTT; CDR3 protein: CASGVGVQGADTQYF
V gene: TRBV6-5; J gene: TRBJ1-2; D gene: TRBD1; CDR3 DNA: TGTGCCATCGCGCCTCAGGACAGGGGAGATGGCTACACCTTC; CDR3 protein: CAIAPQDRGDGYTF
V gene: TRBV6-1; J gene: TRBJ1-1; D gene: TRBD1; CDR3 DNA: TGTGCCAGCACGGTAGGGGGCGCGGAGAACACTGAAGCTTTCTTT; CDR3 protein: CASTVGGAENTEAFF
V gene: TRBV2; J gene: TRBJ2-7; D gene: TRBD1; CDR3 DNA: TGTGCCAGCAGCCTCCTGGGACAGGCCTACGAGCAGTACTTC; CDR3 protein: CASSLLGQAYEQYF
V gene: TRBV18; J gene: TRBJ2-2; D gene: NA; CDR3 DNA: TGTGCCAGCTCACCAACTGCTCCGGGCACCGGGGAGCTGTTTTTT; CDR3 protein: CASSPTAPGTGELFF
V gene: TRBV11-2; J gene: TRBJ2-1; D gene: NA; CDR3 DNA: TGTGCCAGCAGCCGTCCAGGACTGGAGCAGTTCTTC; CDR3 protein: CASSRPGLEQFF
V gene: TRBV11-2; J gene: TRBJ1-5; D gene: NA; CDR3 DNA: TGTGCCAGCAGCTCTCAGGGTGCGCAGCATCAGCCCCAGCATTTT; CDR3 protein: CASSSQGAQHQPQHF
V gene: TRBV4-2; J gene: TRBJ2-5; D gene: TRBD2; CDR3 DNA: TGTGCCAGCAGCCCCCAGTATAGCGGGAGAGAGACCCAGTACTTC; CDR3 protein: CASSPQYSGRETQYF